This entry lists 23 T cell receptor beta chains sequenced from one sample in a study of control samples from healthy donors and cancer patients (dated by TCRdb to between 2020 and 2021). The library relied on the immunoSEQ multiplex PCR assay. The clones in this table, taken by TCRdb from immuneACCESS, are in-frame only. Not every clone is retained; where verified, under half of the shortfall comes from an unresolved V gene, and the cause of the rest is unknown. In all, the sample holds around 81,000 clones, and 85% to 95% of those were seen once. Over 1.3% of the sample is taken by the ten largest. The specimen sequenced was blood. The receptor set was obtained from a woman aged 30 to 39 in good health.

V gene TRBV7-9 combines with J gene TRBJ1-4; D unclear. This CDR3 is 16 amino acids long. Germline values: CDR1 SEHNR, CDR2 FQNEAQ (reference sequence). V was shortened by 2 bases and J by 3 bases, with 13 bases between the two germline ends. CDR3 sequence: CASSLTRWGANEKLFF. As DNA, the CDR3 is TGTGCCAGCAGCTTAACCAGGTGGGGAGCTAATGAAAAACTGTTTTTT.

CDR3 sequence reads: CASSQTSTQPQHF. CDR3 nucleotides: TGTGCCAGCAGCCAGACATCGACTCAGCCCCAGCATTTT. The chain links TRBV12-3 or TRBV12-4 to TRBJ1-5, with D hard to call. This CDR3 is 13 amino acids long. V lost 6 bases to trimming and J lost 6 bases, with 12 bases between them.

The chain is built from TRBV4-2 and TRBJ1-5, with 12 bases lining up with TRBD1. Trimming took 2 bases from V and 7 from J; bases not matched to a gene: 12. This CDR3 contains 18 residues. Germline CDR1 is LGHNA and CDR2 is YNFKEQ. CDR3: CASSQTYTGQGARQPQHF. The CDR3 bases are TGTGCCAGCAGCCAAACTTATACGGGACAGGGGGCTCGGCAGCCCCAGCATTTT.

The rearrangement links TRBV30 to TRBJ1-2, with TRBD1 matching over 8 bases. The CDR3 consists of 12 residues. V lost 5 bases to trimming and J lost 10 bases; unmatched junction nucleotides: 9. CDR1 GTSNPN and CDR2 SVGIG come from the germline V gene (reference sequence). DNA for the CDR3: TGTGCCTGGGCCCTGGACAGGGAGGACTACACCTTC. This codes for CAWALDREDYTF.

This chain links TRBV28 with TRBJ2-5; the D call may be TRBD1 or TRBD2 (5 bases each). CDR3 size: 11 residues. Looked up from germline, CDR1 is MDHEN and CDR2 is SYDVKM. Deletions cut 8 bases from V and 11 bases from J, with 15 bases between. The CDR3 DNA reads as TGTGCCAGCGGAGGCGGCGAGGGGCAGTACTTC. Translated: CASGGGEGQYF. The complete variable domain, with remaining parts taken from reference TRBV28 and TRBJ2-5, reads DVKVTQSSRYLVKRTGEKVFLECVQDMDHENMFWYRQDPGLGLRLIYFSYDVKMKEKGDIPEGYSVSREKKERFSLILESASTNQTSMYLCASGGGEGQYFGPGTRLLVL.

The rearrangement links TRBV7-2 to TRBJ1-1, with D maybe TRBD1 (5 bases). CDR1 and CDR2 (germline): SGHTA, FQGNSA. This CDR3 spans 13 amino acids. V lost 6 bases and J lost 4, with 12 bases in between. CDR3 nucleotides: TGTGCCAGCAGGTTTTTTGGGGGCACTGAAGCTTTCTTT. Its translation: CASRFFGGTEAFF.

The V call is TRBV27, the J call TRBJ1-5; 8 nucleotides align to TRBD1. The CDR3 has 14 amino acids. Germline assignment: CDR1 MNHEY and CDR2 SMNVEV (reference sequence). Unmatched junction bases numbered 2, after V lost 5 bases and J lost 2 bases. The CDR3 loop is CASSPQGGNQPQHF. The CDR3 region has the DNA TGTGCCAGCAGTCCACAGGGGGGCAATCAGCCCCAGCATTTT.

V usage is TRBV5-5 and J usage is TRBJ2-7, with D perhaps matching TRBD1 (6 bases). The CDR3 totals 14 residues. The V gene's germline CDR1 is SGHKS and CDR2 YYEKEE (reference sequence). Trimming pared 6 bases from V and 3 bases from J, leaving 16 bases between. The CDR3 nucleotides read TGTGCCAGCAAAAAAGGGGGTTTTCGCTACGAGCAGTACTTC. It translates to CASKKGGFRYEQYF.

In this sample, this clone turned up a few times. The CDR3 coding sequence is TGTGCCAGCAGTGAAGTAGAGGGGGAGTACACTGAAGCTTTCTTT. As protein: CASSEVEGEYTEAFF. The chain couples TRBV6-1 to TRBJ1-1, with D perhaps matching TRBD1 (6 bases). V shed 1 base and J shed 3 bases, with 12 bases lying between them. Germline CDR1 MNHNS, CDR2 SASEGT. The CDR3 is 15 amino acids.

This chain uses TRBV12-5 with TRBJ2-7, with D possibly being TRBD1 (5 bases). The V gene's germline CDR1 is LGHNT and CDR2 FRNRAP. V dropped 4 bases and J dropped 5 bases, with 15 bases sitting between them. The length of the CDR3 is 14 residues. The CDR3 region is CASGSPAGSHEQYF. In DNA, the CDR3 is TGTGCTAGTGGTTCCCCTGCAGGGTCCCACGAGCAGTACTTC. The variable domain in full, with the rest retrieved from reference TRBV12-5 and TRBJ2-7, is DARVTQTPRHKVTEMGQEVTMRCQPILGHNTVFWYRQTMMQGLELLAYFRNRAPLDDSGMPKDRFSAEMPDATLATLKIQPSEPRDSAVYFCASGSPAGSHEQYFGPGTRLTVT.

The genes are TRBV7-9 and TRBJ2-1; 9 bases are a match to TRBD1. V gave up 5 bases and J gave up 3 bases; unmatched junction bases: 11. The CDR3 totals 17 residues. Per germline, CDR1 SEHNR and CDR2 FQNEAQ (reference sequence). The CDR3 spells CASSVIQGARDYNEQFF. CDR3 bases: TGTGCCAGCAGCGTAATACAGGGGGCTCGTGACTACAATGAGCAGTTCTTC.

The chain uses TRBV18 and TRBJ2-5; D is perhaps TRBD1 (6 bases). This CDR3 has 16 residues. With 2 bases removed from V and 1 base from J, the gap between germline ends came to 14 bases. The germline V gene has CDR1 KGHSH and CDR2 LQKENI. CDR3 sequence: CASSPKNRDLQETQYF. The CDR3 DNA is TGTGCCAGCTCACCAAAGAACAGGGACCTCCAAGAGACCCAGTACTTC. The variable domain in full, completed from reference TRBV18 and TRBJ2-5, reads NAGVMQNPRHLVRRRGQEARLRCSPMKGHSHVYWYRQLPEEGLKFMVYLQKENIIDESGMPKERFSAEFPKEGPSILRIQQVVRGDSAAYFCASSPKNRDLQETQYFGPGTRLLVL.

The V call is TRBV6-4, the J call TRBJ1-4; 7 nucleotides match TRBD1. The CDR3 extends over 15 amino acids. Trimming cost V 6 bases and J 3 bases; bases outside gene matches: 7. Germline V lookup: CDR1 MRHNA, CDR2 SNTAGT. In nucleotides, the CDR3 is TGTGCCAGCAGCAAAGATACAGGGGCTAATGAAAAACTGTTTTTT. This codes for CASSKDTGANEKLFF.

The chain employs TRBV5-5 and TRBJ2-7; D unresolved. This CDR3 has 13 amino acids. V was pared by 4 bases and J by 4 bases, with 12 bases between. Per germline, CDR1 SGHKS and CDR2 YYEKEE (reference sequence). The CDR3 sequence is CASSPRHRYEQYF. CDR3 DNA: TGTGCCAGCAGCCCCCGACACCGGTACGAGCAGTACTTC. Full variable domain (remainder filled in from reference TRBV5-5 and TRBJ2-7): DAGVTQSPTHLIKTRGQQVTLRCSPISGHKSVSWYQQVLGQGPQFIFQYYEKEERGRGNFPDRFSARQFPNYSSELNVNALLLGDSALYLCASSPRHRYEQYFGPGTRLTVT.

This clone was recorded only once. J is TRBJ1-1 and V is TRBV6-5; possible D gene TRBD1, 6 bases. This CDR3 contains 11 residues. Germline lookup yields CDR1 MNHEY and CDR2 SVGAGI. Trimming pared 11 bases from V and 6 bases from J, leaving 13 bases between. This CDR3 is CAAQGSAEAFF. CDR3 coding DNA: TGTGCCGCACAGGGTTCCGCTGAAGCTTTCTTT.

This sequence joins TRBV3-1 (or the pseudogene TRBV3-2) and TRBJ1-1; D not resolved. The CDR3 loop spans 17 amino acids. Germline-derived CDR1 and CDR2 are LGHDT and YNNKEL (reference sequence). Between the trimmed V and J ends, which lost 1 base and 0 bases, there was a span of 15 bases. This chain's CDR3 is CASSQALTGVLNTEAFF. The CDR3 bases are TGTGCCAGCAGCCAAGCACTAACCGGGGTTCTGAACACTGAAGCTTTCTTT.

V gene TRBV25-1 combines with J gene TRBJ1-1, with no clear D. The length of the CDR3 is 13 residues. Trimming cost V 4 bases and J 5 bases, with 11 bases left between them. CDR1 and CDR2 from the germline V gene are MGHDK and SYGVNS. The CDR3 is CASSGPGRTEAFF. In nucleotides, the CDR3 is TGTGCCAGCAGTGGGCCGGGGAGGACTGAAGCTTTCTTT.

V usage is TRBV2 and J usage is TRBJ2-5; no firm D call. V lost 0 bases, J lost 5 bases, and 10 bases lay in between. Looked up from germline, CDR1 is SNHLY and CDR2 is FYNNEI. CDR3 length: 14 amino acids. CDR3 in amino acids: CASSEALTTETQYF. CDR3 in DNA: TGTGCCAGCAGTGAAGCGCTGACCACGGAGACCCAGTACTTC.

This chain connects TRBV9 to TRBJ2-7; D remains ambiguous. The V and J ends lost 4 bases and 6 bases respectively, with 17 bases between them. CDR3 length: 14 amino acids. Germline values: CDR1 SGDLS, CDR2 YYNGEE. CDR3: CASSPEVARAEQYF. The DNA for the CDR3 is TGTGCCAGCAGCCCAGAGGTGGCTAGGGCCGAGCAGTACTTC.

The rearrangement uses TRBV13 and TRBJ2-3; D is unresolved. V dropped 3 bases and J dropped 10 bases, with 20 bases sitting between them. Germline CDR1 PRHDT, CDR2 FYEKMQ (reference sequence). The length of the CDR3 is 15 residues. The CDR3 here is CASSFISVGLYAQYF. The CDR3 coding sequence is TGTGCCAGCAGCTTTATCAGTGTTGGGCTATATGCGCAGTATTTT.

V usage is TRBV10-1 and J usage is TRBJ1-6, with D perhaps TRBD1 (5 bases). The CDR3 loop spans 13 amino acids. The V end lost 6 bases, the J end lost 14 bases, and 17 bases lay between the germline ends. The V gene's germline CDR1 is WNHNN and CDR2 SYGVQD (reference sequence). CDR3 DNA: TGCGCCAGCAGCCAGGGCAGCGGCGAAACCCTCCACTTT. Its protein product is CASSQGSGETLHF.

V gene TRBV2 combines with J gene TRBJ1-2, with D unclear. CDR1 is SNHLY, CDR2 FYNNEI, per germline. V was cut by 7 bases and J by 8 bases, with 11 bases left in between. The CDR3 is 11 residues long. This chain's CDR3 is CASMNMEGYTF. The CDR3 nucleotides are TGTGCCAGCATGAACATGGAGGGCTACACCTTC.

Remarks on this clone: One end of the junction does not line up with germline, which may come from a read error. V usage is TRBV2 and J usage is TRBJ1-1; D gene uncertain. The CDR3 consists of 12 residues. The V gene's germline CDR1 is SNHLY and CDR2 FYNNEI. CDR3 residues: CASRFGNNEAFF. CDR3 sequence (DNA): TGTGCCAGCAGATTCGGCAACAATGAAGCTTTCTTT.